A single sample is the source of the 4 T cell receptor beta chains below, sequenced in a study of blood T cell repertoires in COVID-19. Assay used: immunoSEQ multiplex PCR; TCRdb lists only in-frame clones, some missing. Altogether some 450,000 clones are present, about 91% being singletons, with the ten largest covering 10% to 15%. The sequencing sample was made of peripheral blood. These receptor sequences come from a woman aged 45-59 years with COVID-19, enrolled during active disease.

This clone has only one observation. The chain uses TRBV9 and TRBJ1-1, with no clear D. This CDR3 is built from 14 residues. Germline V gives CDR1 SGDLS, CDR2 YYNGEE. V was trimmed by 3 bases and J by 8 bases, leaving 17 bases between them. This CDR3 is CASSAWSERSEAFF. As DNA, the CDR3 is TGTGCCAGCAGCGCCTGGTCGGAGAGGAGCGAAGCTTTCTTT.

V and J are TRBV3-1 (or the pseudogene TRBV3-2) and TRBJ1-1, with 8 bases lining up with TRBD1. The CDR3 has 12 residues. V shed 3 bases, J shed 11 bases, and the junction held 5 bases outside the gene matches. Germline V gene lookup returns CDR1 LGHDT and CDR2 YNNKEL (reference sequence). CDR3 residues: CASSHLDRDAFF. The CDR3 coding sequence is TGTGCCAGCAGCCACCTGGACAGGGACGCTTTCTTT.

The rearrangement uses TRBV3-1 (or the pseudogene TRBV3-2) and TRBJ1-3; 10 bases map to TRBD1. This CDR3 comprises 14 residues. J lost 5 bases, V lost 3 bases, and 1 base had no gene match. Germline assignment: CDR1 LGHDT and CDR2 YNNKEL (reference sequence). The CDR3 loop reads CASSQDRGRNTIYF. The CDR3 DNA follows: TGTGCCAGCAGCCAGGACAGGGGGAGAAACACCATATATTTT.

The rearrangement joins TRBV30 to TRBJ1-5; 9 nucleotides agree with TRBD1. Germline CDR1 reads GTSNPN; CDR2 reads SVGIG (reference sequence). J gave up 6 bases and V 1 base, and 10 bases lay outside the gene matches. The CDR3 totals 16 residues. The CDR3 coding sequence is TGTGCCTGGAGTGCCACCGACAGGGGGTATGGTCAGCCCCAGCATTTT. Its protein product is CAWSATDRGYGQPQHF.